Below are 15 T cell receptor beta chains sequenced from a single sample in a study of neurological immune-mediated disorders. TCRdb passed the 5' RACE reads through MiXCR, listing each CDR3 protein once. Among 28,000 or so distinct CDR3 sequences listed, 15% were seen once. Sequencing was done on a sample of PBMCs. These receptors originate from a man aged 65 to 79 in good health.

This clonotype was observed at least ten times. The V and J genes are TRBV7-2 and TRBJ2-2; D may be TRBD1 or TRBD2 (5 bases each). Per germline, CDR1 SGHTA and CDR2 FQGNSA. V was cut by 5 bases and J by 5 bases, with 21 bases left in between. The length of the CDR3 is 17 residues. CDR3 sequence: CASSRIRGLGETGELFF. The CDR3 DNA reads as TGTGCCAGCAGCAGGATTCGCGGATTAGGGGAGACCGGGGAGCTGTTTTTT.

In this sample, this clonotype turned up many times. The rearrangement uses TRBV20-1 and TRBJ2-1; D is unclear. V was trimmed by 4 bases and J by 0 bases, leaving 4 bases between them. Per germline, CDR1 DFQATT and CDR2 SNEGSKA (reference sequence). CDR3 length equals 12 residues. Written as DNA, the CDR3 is TGCAGTGCTAAAGACTCCTACAATGAGCAGTTCTTC. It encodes CSAKDSYNEQFF.

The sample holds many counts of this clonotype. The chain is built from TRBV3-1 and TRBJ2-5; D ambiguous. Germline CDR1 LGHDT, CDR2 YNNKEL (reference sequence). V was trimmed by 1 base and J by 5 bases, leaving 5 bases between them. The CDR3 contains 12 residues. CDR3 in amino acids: CASSQVWETQYF. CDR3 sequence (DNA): TGTGCCAGCAGCCAAGTCTGGGAGACCCAGTACTTC.

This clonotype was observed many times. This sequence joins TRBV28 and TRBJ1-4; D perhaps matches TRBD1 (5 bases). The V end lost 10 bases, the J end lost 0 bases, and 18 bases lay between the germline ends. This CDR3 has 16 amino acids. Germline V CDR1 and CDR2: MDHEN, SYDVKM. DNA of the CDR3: TGTGCCACCTCCGGGGGTCGGGGTGCAACTAATGAAAAACTGTTTTTT. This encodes CATSGGRGATNEKLFF.

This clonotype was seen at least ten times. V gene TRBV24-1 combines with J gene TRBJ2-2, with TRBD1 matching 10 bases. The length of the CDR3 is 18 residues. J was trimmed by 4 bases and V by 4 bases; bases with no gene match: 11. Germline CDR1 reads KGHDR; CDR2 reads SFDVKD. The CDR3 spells CATSDPGGWTGGTGELFF. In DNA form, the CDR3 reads TGTGCCACCAGTGACCCGGGGGGCTGGACAGGGGGCACCGGGGAGCTGTTTTTT.

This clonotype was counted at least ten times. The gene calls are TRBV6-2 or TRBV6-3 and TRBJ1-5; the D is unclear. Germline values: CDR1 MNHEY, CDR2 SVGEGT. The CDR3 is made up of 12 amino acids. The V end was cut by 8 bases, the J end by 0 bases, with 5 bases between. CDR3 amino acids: CASGDSNQPQHF. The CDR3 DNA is TGTGCCAGCGGGGATAGCAATCAGCCCCAGCATTTT.

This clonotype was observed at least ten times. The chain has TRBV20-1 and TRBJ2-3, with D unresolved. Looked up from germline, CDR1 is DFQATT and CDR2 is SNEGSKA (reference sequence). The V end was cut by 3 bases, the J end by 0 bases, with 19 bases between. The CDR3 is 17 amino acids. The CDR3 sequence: CSARNPGRFGSTDTQYF. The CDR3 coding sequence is TGCAGTGCTAGGAACCCAGGCCGCTTTGGGAGCACAGATACGCAGTATTTT.

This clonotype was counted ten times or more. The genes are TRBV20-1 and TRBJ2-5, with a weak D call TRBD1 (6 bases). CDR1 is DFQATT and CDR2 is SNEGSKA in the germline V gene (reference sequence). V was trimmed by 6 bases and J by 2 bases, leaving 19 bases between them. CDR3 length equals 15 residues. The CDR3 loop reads CSASQGPTGQETQYF. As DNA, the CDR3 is TGCAGTGCCTCGCAGGGGCCGACGGGGCAAGAGACCCAGTACTTC.

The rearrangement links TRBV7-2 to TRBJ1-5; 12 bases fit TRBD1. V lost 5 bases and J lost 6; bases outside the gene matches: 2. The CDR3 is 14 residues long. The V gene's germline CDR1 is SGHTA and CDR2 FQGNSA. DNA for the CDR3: TGTGCCAGCAGCCCGGGACAGGGGGCTCAGCCCCAGCATTTT. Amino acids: CASSPGQGAQPQHF.

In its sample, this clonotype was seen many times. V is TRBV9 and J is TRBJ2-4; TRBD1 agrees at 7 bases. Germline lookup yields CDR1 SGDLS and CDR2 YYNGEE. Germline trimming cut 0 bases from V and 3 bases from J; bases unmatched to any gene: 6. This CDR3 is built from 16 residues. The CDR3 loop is CASSVGEGAGKNIQYF. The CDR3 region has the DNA TGTGCCAGCAGCGTAGGTGAGGGGGCAGGCAAAAACATTCAGTACTTC.

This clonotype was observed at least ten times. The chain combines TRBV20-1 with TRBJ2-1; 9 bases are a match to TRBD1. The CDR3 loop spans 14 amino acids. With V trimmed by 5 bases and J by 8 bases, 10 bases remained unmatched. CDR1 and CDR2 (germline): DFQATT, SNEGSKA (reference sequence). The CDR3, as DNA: TGCAGTGCTTTGGGACAGGGTCTCCAATATGAGCAGTTCTTC. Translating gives CSALGQGLQYEQFF.

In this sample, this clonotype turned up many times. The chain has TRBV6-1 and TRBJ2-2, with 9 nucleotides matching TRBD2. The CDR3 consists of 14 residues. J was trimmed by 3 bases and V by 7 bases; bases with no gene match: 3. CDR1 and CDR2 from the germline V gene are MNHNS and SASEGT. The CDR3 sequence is CASKRGADTGELFF. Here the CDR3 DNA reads TGTGCCAGCAAGCGGGGGGCGGACACCGGGGAGCTGTTTTTT.

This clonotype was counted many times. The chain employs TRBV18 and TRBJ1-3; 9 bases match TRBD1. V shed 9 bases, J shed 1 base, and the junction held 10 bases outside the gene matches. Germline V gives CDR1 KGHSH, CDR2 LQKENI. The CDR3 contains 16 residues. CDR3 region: CASYKGQGDSGNTIYF. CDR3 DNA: TGTGCCAGTTACAAGGGACAGGGTGATTCTGGAAACACCATATATTTT.

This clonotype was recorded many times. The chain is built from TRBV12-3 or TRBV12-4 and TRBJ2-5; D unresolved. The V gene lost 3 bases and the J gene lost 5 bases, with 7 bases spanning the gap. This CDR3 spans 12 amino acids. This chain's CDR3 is CASSLLRETQYF. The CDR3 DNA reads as TGTGCCAGCAGTTTGTTAAGGGAGACCCAGTACTTC.

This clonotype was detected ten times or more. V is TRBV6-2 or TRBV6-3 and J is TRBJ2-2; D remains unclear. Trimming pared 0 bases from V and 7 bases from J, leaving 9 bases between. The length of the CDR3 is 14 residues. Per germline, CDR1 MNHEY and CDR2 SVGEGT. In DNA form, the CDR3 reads TGTGCCAGCAGTTACTCTTCTACGGTCGGGGAGCTGTTTTTT. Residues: CASSYSSTVGELFF.